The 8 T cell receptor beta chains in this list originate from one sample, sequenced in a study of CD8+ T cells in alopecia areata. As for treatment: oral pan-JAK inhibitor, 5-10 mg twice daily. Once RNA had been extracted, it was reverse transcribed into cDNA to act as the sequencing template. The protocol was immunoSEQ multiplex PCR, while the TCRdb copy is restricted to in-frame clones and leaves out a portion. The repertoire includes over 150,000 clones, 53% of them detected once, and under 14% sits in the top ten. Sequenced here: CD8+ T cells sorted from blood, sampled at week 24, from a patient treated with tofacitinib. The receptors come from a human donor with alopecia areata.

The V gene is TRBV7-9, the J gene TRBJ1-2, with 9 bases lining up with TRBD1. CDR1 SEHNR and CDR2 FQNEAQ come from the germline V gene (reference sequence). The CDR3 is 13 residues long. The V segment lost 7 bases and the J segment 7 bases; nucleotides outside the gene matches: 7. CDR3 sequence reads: CASTRTGDSGYTF. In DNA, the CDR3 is TGTGCCAGCACCAGGACAGGGGACTCTGGCTACACCTTC.

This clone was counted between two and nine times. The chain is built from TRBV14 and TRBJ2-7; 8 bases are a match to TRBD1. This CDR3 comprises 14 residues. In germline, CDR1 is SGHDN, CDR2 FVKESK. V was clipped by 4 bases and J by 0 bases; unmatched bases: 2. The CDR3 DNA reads TGTGCCAGCAGCCGGACAGGGAACTCCTACGAGCAGTACTTC. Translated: CASSRTGNSYEQYF.

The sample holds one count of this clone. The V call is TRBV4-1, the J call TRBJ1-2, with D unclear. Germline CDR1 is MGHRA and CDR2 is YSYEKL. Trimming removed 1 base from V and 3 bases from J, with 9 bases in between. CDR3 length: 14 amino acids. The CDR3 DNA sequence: TGCGCCAGCAGCCAAGCCTGGGGAGACTATGGCTACACCTTC. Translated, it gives CASSQAWGDYGYTF.

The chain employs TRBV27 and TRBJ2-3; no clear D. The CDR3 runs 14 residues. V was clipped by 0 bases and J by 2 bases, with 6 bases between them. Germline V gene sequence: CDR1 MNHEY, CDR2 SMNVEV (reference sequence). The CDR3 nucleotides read TGTGCCAGCAGTTTATCTTTATCCACAGATACGCAGTATTTT. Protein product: CASSLSLSTDTQYF.

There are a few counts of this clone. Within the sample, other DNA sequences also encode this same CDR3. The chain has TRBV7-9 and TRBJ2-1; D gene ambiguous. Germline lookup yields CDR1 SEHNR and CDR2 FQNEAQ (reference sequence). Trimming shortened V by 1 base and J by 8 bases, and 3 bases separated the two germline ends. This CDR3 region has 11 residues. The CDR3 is CASSLGDEQFF. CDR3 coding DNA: TGTGCCAGCAGCTTAGGTGATGAGCAGTTCTTC.

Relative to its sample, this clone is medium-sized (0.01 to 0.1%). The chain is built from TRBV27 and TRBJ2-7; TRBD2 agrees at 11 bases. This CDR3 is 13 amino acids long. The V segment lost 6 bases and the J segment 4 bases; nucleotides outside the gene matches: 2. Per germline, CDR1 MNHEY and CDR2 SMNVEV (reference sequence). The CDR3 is CASRRTSGYEQYF. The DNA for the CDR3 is TGTGCCAGCAGAAGGACTAGCGGGTACGAGCAGTACTTC.

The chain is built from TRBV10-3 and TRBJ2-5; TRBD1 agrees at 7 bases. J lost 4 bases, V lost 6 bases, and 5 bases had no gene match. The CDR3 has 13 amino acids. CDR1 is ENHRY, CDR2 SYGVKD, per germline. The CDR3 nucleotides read TGTGCCATCAGCCCCAACAGGGGAGAGACCCAGTACTTC. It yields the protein CAISPNRGETQYF.

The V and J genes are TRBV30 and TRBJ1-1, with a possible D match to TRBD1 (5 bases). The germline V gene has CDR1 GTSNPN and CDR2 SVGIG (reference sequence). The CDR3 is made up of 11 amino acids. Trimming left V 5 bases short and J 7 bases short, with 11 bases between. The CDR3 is CAWGSGIEAFF. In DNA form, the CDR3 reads TGTGCCTGGGGGTCAGGGATTGAAGCTTTCTTT.